This TCR beta chain appears in the sequencing data of a study of T-cell reconstitution after alpha-beta-depleted transplantation in children (dated by TCRdb to the mid-2010s). For the wider study: Using TCR repertoire profiling, the study followed T-cell immune reconstitution in a quantitative way in children after TCRalphabeta/CD19-depleted allogeneic hematopoietic cell transplantation.

Including cysteine and phenylalanine, the CDR3 has 15 amino acids. CDR3 DNA only is kept here, 45 bases in frame from base 1. The germline V and J ends show losses of 5 bases and 7 bases respectively, and no gene match explains 13 bases of the junction. The library was built by means of PCR. TCRdb records Illumina HiSeq 2500 as the sequencer. Molecular barcoding was employed in the preparation of TCR libraries, with unique molecular identifiers being used to normalize TCRbeta repertoire quantification. In TCRdb, the public reads were trimmed at Q25 with fastp and aligned with MiXCR, with productive beta chains retained. All rows with the same CDR3 protein become a single entry with the most common DNA and genes. Present in this sample are some 240,000 distinct CDR3 sequences, about 11% of which were seen just once. The ten largest make up about 2.6% of the sample. This clonotype was counted many times. No antigen is known for it. Base qualities are not recorded, but no much larger clone differs from it by a single base.

The sample here was PBMCs from the stem cell graft donor, taken from the stem cell graft. This sequence uses TRBV12-3 or TRBV12-4 and TRBJ1-1; 7 junctional bases match TRBD1. The TCR originated in a human donor who donated a stem cell graft to a child with acute lymphoblastic leukemia. The DNA sequence is given as TGTGCCAGCAGTGAGACTGGGAGACAGGGCCTTGAAGCTTTCTTT. Translation gives CASSETGRQGLEAFF.